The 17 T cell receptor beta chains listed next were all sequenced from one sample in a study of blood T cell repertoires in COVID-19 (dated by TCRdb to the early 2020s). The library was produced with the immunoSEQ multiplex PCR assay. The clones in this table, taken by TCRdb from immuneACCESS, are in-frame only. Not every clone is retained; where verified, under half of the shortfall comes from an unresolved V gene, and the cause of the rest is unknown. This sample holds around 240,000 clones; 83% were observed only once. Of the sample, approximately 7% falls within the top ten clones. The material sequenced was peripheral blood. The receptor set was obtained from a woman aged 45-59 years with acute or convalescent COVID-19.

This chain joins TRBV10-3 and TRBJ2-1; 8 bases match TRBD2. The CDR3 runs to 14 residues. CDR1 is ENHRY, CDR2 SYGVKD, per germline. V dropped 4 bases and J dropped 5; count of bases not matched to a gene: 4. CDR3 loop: CAISGAGGHNEQFF. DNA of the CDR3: TGTGCCATCAGTGGGGCGGGGGGACACAATGAGCAGTTCTTC.

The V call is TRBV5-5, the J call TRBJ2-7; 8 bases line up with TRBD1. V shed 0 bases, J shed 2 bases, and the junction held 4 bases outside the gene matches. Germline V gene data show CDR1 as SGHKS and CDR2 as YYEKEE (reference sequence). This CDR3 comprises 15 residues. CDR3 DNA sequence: TGTGCCAGCAGCTTGGTAGGACAGGGTCCCTACGAGCAGTACTTC. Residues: CASSLVGQGPYEQYF.

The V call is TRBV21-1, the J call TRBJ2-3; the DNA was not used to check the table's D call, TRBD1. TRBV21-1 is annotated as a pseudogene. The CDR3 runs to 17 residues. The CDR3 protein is CASSKATGQGTSNTQYF. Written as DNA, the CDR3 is TGTGCCAGCAGCAAAGCTACAGGACAGGGGACATCGAATACGCAGTATTTT.

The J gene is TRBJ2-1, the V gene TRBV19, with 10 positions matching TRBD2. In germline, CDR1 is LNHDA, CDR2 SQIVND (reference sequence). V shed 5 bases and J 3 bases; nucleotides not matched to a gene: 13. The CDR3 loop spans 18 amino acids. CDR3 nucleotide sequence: TGTGCCAGTAGTTCACTAGCGGGGATGGGTCACCGCTACAATGAGCAGTTCTTC. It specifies CASSSLAGMGHRYNEQFF.

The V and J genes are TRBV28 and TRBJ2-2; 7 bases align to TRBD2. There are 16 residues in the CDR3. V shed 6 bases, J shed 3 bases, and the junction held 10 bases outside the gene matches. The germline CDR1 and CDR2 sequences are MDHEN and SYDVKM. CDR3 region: CASSFPHAGDTGELFF. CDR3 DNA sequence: TGTGCCAGCAGCTTCCCCCACGCGGGGGACACCGGGGAGCTGTTTTTT.

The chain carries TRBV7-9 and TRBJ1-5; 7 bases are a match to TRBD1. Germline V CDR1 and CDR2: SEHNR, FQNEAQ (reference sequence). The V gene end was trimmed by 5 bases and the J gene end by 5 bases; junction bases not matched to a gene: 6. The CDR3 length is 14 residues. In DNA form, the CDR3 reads TGTGCCAGCAGCCCGACAGGGTACGATCAGCCCCAGCATTTT. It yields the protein CASSPTGYDQPQHF.

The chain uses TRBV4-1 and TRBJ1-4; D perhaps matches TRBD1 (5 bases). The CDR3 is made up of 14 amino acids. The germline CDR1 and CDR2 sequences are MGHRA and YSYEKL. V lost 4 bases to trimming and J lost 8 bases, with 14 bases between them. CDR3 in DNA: TGCGCCAGCAGCCGTGACAGATTGGGCGAAAAACTGTTTTTT. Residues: CASSRDRLGEKLFF.

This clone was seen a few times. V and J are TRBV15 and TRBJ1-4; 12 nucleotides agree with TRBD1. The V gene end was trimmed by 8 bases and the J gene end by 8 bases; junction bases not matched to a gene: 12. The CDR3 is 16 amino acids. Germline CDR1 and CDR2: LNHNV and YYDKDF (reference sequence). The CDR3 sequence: CATRVGQGAGGEKLFF. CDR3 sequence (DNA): TGTGCCACCCGGGTGGGACAGGGGGCCGGGGGCGAAAAACTGTTTTTT.

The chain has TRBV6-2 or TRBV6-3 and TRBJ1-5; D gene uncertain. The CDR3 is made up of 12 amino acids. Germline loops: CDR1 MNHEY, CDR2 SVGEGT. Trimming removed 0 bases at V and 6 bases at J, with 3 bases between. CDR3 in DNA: TGTGCCAGCAGTTACTCTAGTCAGCCCCAGCATTTT. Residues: CASSYSSQPQHF.

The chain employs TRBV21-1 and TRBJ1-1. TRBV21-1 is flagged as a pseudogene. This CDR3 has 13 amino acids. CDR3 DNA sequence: TGTGCCAGCAGCAGAGGGTCAGGAGCTGAAGCTTTCTTT. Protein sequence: CASSRGSGAEAFF.

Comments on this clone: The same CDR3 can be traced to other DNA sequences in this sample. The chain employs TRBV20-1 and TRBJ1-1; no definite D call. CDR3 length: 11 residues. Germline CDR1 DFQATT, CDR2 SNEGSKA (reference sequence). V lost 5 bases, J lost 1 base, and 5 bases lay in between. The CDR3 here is CSAEKNTEAFF. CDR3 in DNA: TGCAGTGCTGAGAAGAACACTGAAGCTTTCTTT.

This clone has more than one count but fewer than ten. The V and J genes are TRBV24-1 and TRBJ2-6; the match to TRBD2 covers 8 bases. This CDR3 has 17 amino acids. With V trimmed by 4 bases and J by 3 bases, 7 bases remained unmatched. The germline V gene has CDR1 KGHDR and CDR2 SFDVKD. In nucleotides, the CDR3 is TGTGCCACCAGTGACAGGGGACTAGGTTATGGGGCCAACGTCCTGACTTTC. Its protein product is CATSDRGLGYGANVLTF.

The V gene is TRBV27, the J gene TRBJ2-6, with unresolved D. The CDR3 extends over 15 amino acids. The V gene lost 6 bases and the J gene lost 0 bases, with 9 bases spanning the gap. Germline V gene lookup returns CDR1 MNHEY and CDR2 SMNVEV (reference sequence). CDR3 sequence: CASRAGSSGANVLTF. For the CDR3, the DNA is TGTGCCAGCAGGGCAGGCAGCTCTGGGGCCAACGTCCTGACTTTC.

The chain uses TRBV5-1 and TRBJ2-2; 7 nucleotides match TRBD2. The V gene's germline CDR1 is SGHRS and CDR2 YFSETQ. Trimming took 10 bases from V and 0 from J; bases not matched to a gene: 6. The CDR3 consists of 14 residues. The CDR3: CAGRLAANTGELFF. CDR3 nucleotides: TGCGCCGGTAGACTAGCAGCGAACACCGGGGAGCTGTTTTTT.

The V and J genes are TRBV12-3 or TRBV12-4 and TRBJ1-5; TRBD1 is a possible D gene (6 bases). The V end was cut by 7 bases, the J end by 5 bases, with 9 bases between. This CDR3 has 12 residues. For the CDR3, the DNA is TGTGCCAGCATGACAGGTGATCAGCCCCAGCATTTT. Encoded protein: CASMTGDQPQHF.

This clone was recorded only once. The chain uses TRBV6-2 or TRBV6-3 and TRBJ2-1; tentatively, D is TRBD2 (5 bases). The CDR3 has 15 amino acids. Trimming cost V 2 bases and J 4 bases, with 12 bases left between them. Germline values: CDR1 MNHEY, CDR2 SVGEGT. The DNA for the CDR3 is TGTGCCAGCAGTTACGATGGGGAGATTTACAATGAGCAGTTCTTC. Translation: CASSYDGEIYNEQFF.

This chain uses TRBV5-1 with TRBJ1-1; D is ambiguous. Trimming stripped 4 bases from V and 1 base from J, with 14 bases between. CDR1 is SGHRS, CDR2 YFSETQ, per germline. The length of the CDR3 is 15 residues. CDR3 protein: CASSPTGSRNTEAFF. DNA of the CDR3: TGCGCCAGCAGCCCGACGGGGTCAAGGAACACTGAAGCTTTCTTT.